This TCR beta chain was sequenced in a study of cytomegalovirus exposure and HLA in healthy donors (dated 2017 in TCRdb). Study-wide context: An earlier analysis of several hundred of the donors reported approximately 290 Gb of sequence data and some 120 million unique TCR beta sequences from about 200 million T cells. Besides the first cohort of 550 to 750 subjects, a separate validation cohort made up of 120 different subjects was used. To study patterns of TCR occurrence, a later analysis re-analyzed previously published TCR beta repertoires from just over 650 donors and added high-resolution HLA genotyping. The aim of the study was to test whether cataloging public T cell receptors could identify signatures of past pathogen exposure. HLA typing covered class I and class II loci at four-digit resolution. To decide whether each TCR beta V gene segment behaved as functional or pseudogenic, an earlier analysis of several hundred of the donors relied on high-throughput TCR beta sequencing. Using immunosequencing, the study profiled T cell repertoires from 640 or so subjects and related those repertoires to cytomegalovirus serostatus. Roughly five DR-DQ haplotypes were handled as single units for association and clustering, since linkage in the cohort was strong. The number of typed donors differed by locus: about 629-630 for A, B, C, DRB1 and DQB1; about 520 for DQA1; fewer than 610 for DPA1; and some 450 for DPB1. Donor age, sex, ethnicity and CMV serostatus were compiled alongside the repertoire data. Every discovery cohort repertoire had been produced on one sequencing platform. To predict cytomegalovirus infection status, the study brought together high-throughput TCR immunosequencing, statistical association of individual TCRs with disease status, and machine learning. Among the roughly 390 genotyped donors, 75% to 90% belonged to the genetic ancestry cluster associated with self-reported Caucasian donors. The later analysis used no new phenotypic data to find candidate immune exposures, relying instead on TCR beta sequences and their occurrence across donors. An early release covering approximately 600 HLA-typed donors comprised about 300 gigabases of sequencing data and approximately 80 million unique TCR sequences. On average, 235,054 unique TCR beta nucleotide sequences were sequenced per donor among roughly 430 genotyped donors of the cohort, with about 19% of those sequences being non-productive. Genome-wide SNP genotypes for about 60% of the roughly 700 donors were used in a later genetic analysis, which treated that subset as a discovery cohort.

Worth noting for this clone: Its antigen is currently not known. Nothing much larger sits one base from this clone, and base qualities are not available.

The cohort comprised around 690 healthy bone marrow donors. At the time of sampling, all cohort members were nominally healthy, though unrecorded immune exposures were likely present. The donor was CMV seropositive and was included in the group of some 290 seropositive cohort members. A peripheral blood sample was provided by each donor, and peripheral blood mononuclear cells were used for TCR beta sequencing. The Qiagen DNeasy Blood Extraction Kit was used to extract genomic DNA from the blood cell samples. To prepare the library, the immunoSEQ multiplex PCR assay was applied. A mixture of 60 forward primers for TCR Vbeta segments and 13 reverse primers for TCR Jbeta segments was used in the multiplex PCR. Amplification of the CDR3 region of rearranged TCR beta genes was performed with a multiplex PCR assay on genomic DNA. Amplified TCR beta libraries were sequenced as 87-base-pair reads on the Illumina HiSeq System. On the authors' methods: In a later analysis, approximately 74 million unique TCR beta chains were counted across the roughly 700 repertoires, and around 10 million of these chains were shared by at least two donors. Raw reads were error-corrected and collapsed into unique sequences by a nearest-neighbor algorithm in which closely related sequences were merged to remove PCR and sequencing errors. V, D and J gene segments were assigned by aligning CDR3 sequences to IMGT reference sequences. For a sequence to be retained, a match of at least six nucleotides to both a V gene segment and a J gene segment was required. A rearrangement was called productive if the CDR3 had no stop codons and remained in frame with V and J, and every other rearrangement was called non-productive. CDR3 was defined according to IMGT convention as the region running from the second conserved V-encoded cysteine to the conserved J-encoded phenylalanine. In an earlier analysis of approximately 590 of the donors, sequences lacking an unambiguous match to a single V gene segment were excluded. An earlier analysis of around 600 of the donors classified V segments as functional when productive rearrangements were above 56.7% and as segregating when the standard deviation between donors was above 5%. A statistical classification framework was built to diagnose cytomegalovirus status from the catalog of TCR beta chain sequences. V and J gene assignment, in a later analysis, came from comparing TCR nucleotide sequences with IMGT/GENE-DB human TR gene sequences. Using the TCRdist pipeline, a later analysis assigned CDR3 sequences along with most-parsimonious VDJ recombination scenarios. A later analysis defined each TCR beta chain by its CDR3 amino acid sequence plus V-gene family, and excluded reads lacking a unique V-gene family. In a later analysis, several hundred highly shared, low-generation-probability nucleotide sequences were removed to address suspected cross-contamination and a sequencing artifact. A later analysis calculated a clonal expansion index for each public chain from normalized within-repertoire ranks of inferred template counts. In a later analysis, generation probabilities were computed using a VDJ recombination model fitted to out-of-frame rearrangements, and the results were checked against IGoR. In a later analysis, TCR-TCR, TCR-HLA and TCR-CMV co-occurrence was scored with hypergeometric tests, and a repertoire-size bias correction was applied to TCR pairs. To estimate false discovery rates, a later analysis permuted the HLA or CMV assignments 20 times. A later analysis grouped co-occurring TCRs with DBSCAN, adding TCRdist sequence similarity when clustering within HLA-allele-positive subsets. Repertoires with fewer than 30,000 or more than 120,000 public chains were left out of co-occurrence clustering, as were four to six repertoires with anomalous nucleotide sharing. In TCRdb, the immuneACCESS table is reduced to in-frame sequences with V and J assigned. These tables do not hold every clone; where another copy was compared, an unresolved V gene accounts for under half, and the others remain unexplained. V, J and clone size derive from that table, while D and trimming were established from the DNA sequence. A total of roughly 190,000 clones appear in this sample, around 78% of them only once. 13% to 15% of the sample is held by the ten biggest clonotypes.

The full study reports these points: Immune exposure information for the cohort was limited to CMV serostatus. Linkage disequilibrium might explain the correlated functional status among segregating V segments, but an unknown experimental factor could not be ruled out. In a later analysis, the rate of TCR association differed among HLA loci, with DRB1 alleles having the most associated TCRs and HLA-C alleles having the fewest. Several of the top co-occurrence clusters appeared to be linked to parvovirus B19, influenza, CMV and Epstein-Barr virus, according to a later analysis. V-gene and J-gene trimming of TCR beta chains was associated with a missense DCLRE1C variant in a later genetic analysis, and the association was replicated in an independent cohort. A cluster of highly shared sequence variants was judged likely to represent a technical artifact of the sequencing pipeline. The study gave a list of more than 150 TCR beta chains associated with cytomegalovirus. The earlier analysis of 587 of the donors excluded fewer than 20 rarely observed V segments, including chromosome 9 orphons, because counts were too low. Strong co-occurrence of HLA alleles, especially DR and DQ, made assigning TCR associations to individual alleles difficult. In vitro tests confirmed that three of the cytomegalovirus-associated TCR beta chains recognize cytomegalovirus antigens. Most CMV-associated TCR beta chains appeared to be HLA-restricted in a later analysis, and the HLA associations seemed to be driven largely by CMV exposure. It was suggested by the authors that the approach could potentially be generalized to other disease states and immunological phenotypes. Only TCR beta chains were sequenced in this cohort, and the absence of alpha or paired-chain data limited detectable features. A further reported finding was that TCR beta sequences accurately predicted the HLA-A and HLA-B alleles for most subjects in the first cohort. In a later analysis, about 16,000 TCR beta sequences were associated with specific HLA alleles at a false discovery rate of 0.05. In a later analysis, HLA-associated TCR beta chains were found to be more clonally expanded and to have lower generation probabilities than equally common non-associated chains. Most TCR sequences were seen in very few donors, while some public TCRs were found in many individuals. In an earlier analysis of roughly 560 of the donors, most TCR beta V segments were observed in productive rearrangements about 90% or about 30% of the time, broadly matching IMGT annotations. Because HLA typing was missing for some donors at each locus, association tests included only the typed subset. Compared with the approximately 670-donor mean, donors in an Asian-associated ancestry cluster had fewer N-insertions in productive TCRs, according to a later genetic analysis. Cytomegalovirus status was reported to be diagnosed by the classifier with high specificity and sensitivity in both the original and validation cohorts. The presence/absence analyses assumed that sequencing depth was roughly uniform across donors, and that assumption may not be true.

This receptor was taken from a woman younger than 45 in good health and CMV-seropositive. Material for sequencing was PBMCs.

The DNA sequence is given as TGTGCCAGCAGCTTTTTCTCCACAGATACGCAGTATTTT. Its translation is CASSFFSTDTQYF. The rearranged segments are TRBV7-3 and TRBJ2-3; the D gene cannot be named for sure. Relative to germline, V is 3 bases shorter and J is 2 bases shorter, with 6 bases between their ends. Measured from the cysteine to the phenylalanine, the CDR3 is 13 residues long. Of the read, only the CDR3 DNA is kept; its 39 bases are in frame from base 1. Based on the germline V gene, the CDR1 and CDR2 sequences are SGHTA and FQGTGA.